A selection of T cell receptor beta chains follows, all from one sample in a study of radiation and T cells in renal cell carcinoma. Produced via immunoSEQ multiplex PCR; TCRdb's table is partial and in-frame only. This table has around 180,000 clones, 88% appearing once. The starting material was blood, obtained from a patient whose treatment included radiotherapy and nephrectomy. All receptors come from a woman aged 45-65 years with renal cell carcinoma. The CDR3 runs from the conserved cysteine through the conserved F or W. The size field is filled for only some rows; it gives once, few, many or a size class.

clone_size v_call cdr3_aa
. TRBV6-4 CASSDLDRDLYEQYF
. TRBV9 CASSVGGQGAIYEQYF
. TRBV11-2 CASRTSGGWDTQYF
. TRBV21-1 CASSNVSEGGPRDHQPQHF
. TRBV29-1 CSVEVLGTGRALYEQYF
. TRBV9 CASSPSGNTIYF
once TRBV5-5 CASSLEELANYGYTF
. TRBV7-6 CASSFKAGLGYGYTF
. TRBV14 CASSQEGWPNEAFF
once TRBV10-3 CAIRTGTSGGLGELFF
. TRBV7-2 CASSLARTSGGGEQFF